This T cell receptor beta chain was sequenced in a study of identical twins. This clonotype was observed at least ten times. The antigen is not known. V gave up 6 bases and J gave up 1 base, with 10 bases separating them. This CDR3 has 12 residues. In germline, CDR1 is SQVTM, CDR2 ANQGSEA. Whole-study results and caveats: Zero-insertion analyses could be partly confounded by invariant MAIT and iNKT cells. Without tracking the same donors, conclusions rested on cross-sectional statistical analysis. Out-of-frame alpha sequences common to twins exhibited an excess of low generation probability.

TCRdb recomputed calls from the 5' RACE reads with MiXCR, one row per CDR3 protein. The sample lists 1,800,000 or so distinct CDR3 sequences; around a third were seen once. The chain is built from TRBV29-1 and TRBJ2-7; D uncertain. Specimen: cord blood. The sequence was obtained from a newborn girl in good health. The CDR3 spells CSVEEGSYEQYF. DNA for the CDR3: TGCAGCGTCGAGGAAGGGTCCTACGAGCAGTACTTC.